These 27 T cell receptor beta chains were sequenced from one sample in a study of T cell clonality in common variable immunodeficiency. Generated by immunoSEQ multiplex PCR, the TCRdb table keeps only in-frame clones and is missing some. The data show roughly 40,000 clones, none appearing only once, with about 3% held by the ten largest. Sequencing was carried out using peripheral blood mononuclear cells. These receptors came from a person between 18 and 75 years old in good health.

This clone was counted ten times or more. The read finishes 3 residues shy of the CDR3 end, and the germline J gene is used to complete it. V and J are TRBV4-1 and TRBJ2-7, with TRBD2 identical over 14 bases. V lost 5 bases, J lost 1 base, and 7 bases stayed unmatched. This CDR3 has 17 amino acids. Germline loops: CDR1 MGHRA, CDR2 YSYEKL. CDR3 in amino acids: CASSIGTSGRRSYEQYF. The sequenced part of the CDR3 DNA is TGCGCCAGCAGCATCGGGACTAGCGGGAGAAGGTCCTACGAG.

This clone was recorded at least ten times. The sequence runs out 3 residues before the end of the CDR3; the remainder is reconstructed from the germline J gene. V gene TRBV2 combines with J gene TRBJ2-3, with 11 bases matching TRBD2. CDR3 length equals 18 residues. V lost 6 bases to trimming and J lost 0 bases; unmatched junction nucleotides: 11. From germline, CDR1 is SNHLY and CDR2 FYNNEI. Incomplete CDR3 DNA: TGTGCCAGCAGGCCACCGAGACTAGCGGGGAGTAGCACAGATACG. The encoded protein is CASRPPRLAGSSTDT. The complete CDR3 sequence is CASRPPRLAGSSTDTQYF.

This clone showed up just a few times. The DNA read from the CDR3 is TGTGCCAGCAGCCCCACTAGGACAGGCTATGGC. Encoded protein: CASSPTRTGYG. The complete CDR3 sequence is CASSPTRTGYGYTF. The chain employs TRBV7-2 and TRBJ1-2, with 7 nucleotides matching TRBD1. Coverage ceases 3 residues before the CDR3 finishes, and the germline J gene fills in the end. Per germline, CDR1 SGHTA and CDR2 FQGNSA. The CDR3 sequence is 14 residues long. J lost 4 bases, V lost 5 bases, and 7 bases had no gene match.

This clone has ten or more counts. The read ends 3 residues before the CDR3 terminus; that terminus is restored from the germline J gene. The chain joins TRBV19 to TRBJ1-2, with TRBD1 as a possible D gene (6 bases). V lost 7 bases, J lost 4 bases, and 16 bases lay in between. Germline lookup yields CDR1 LNHDA and CDR2 SQIVND (reference sequence). This CDR3 region has 14 residues. CDR3 loop: CASTFGGQVYGYTF. Incomplete CDR3 DNA: TGTGCCAGTACGTTCGGGGGGCAGGTCTATGGC.

This clone was counted many times. The observed sequence ends 3 residues before the CDR3 terminus, with the missing tail filled in from the germline J gene. The chain employs TRBV29-1 and TRBJ1-4, with D possibly being TRBD1 (5 bases). Germline CDR1 is SQVTM and CDR2 is ANQGSEA. V shed 6 bases and J shed 8 bases, with 16 bases lying between them. The CDR3 extends over 13 amino acids. CDR3 DNA, as far as it was read: TGCAGCGTCGCCGCGGGGGTGGAGGAAAAA. It translates to CSVAAGVEEK. The full CDR3 protein reads CSVAAGVEEKLFF.

This clone was observed many times. The CDR3 end lies 3 residues beyond the end of the read and is filled in from the germline J gene. J is TRBJ1-1 and V is TRBV7-3; TRBD1 might be the D (5 bases). Germline CDR1 reads SGHTA; CDR2 reads FQGTGA. The CDR3 sequence is 15 residues long. V lost 1 base and J lost 0, with 9 bases in between. The DNA read from the CDR3 is TGTGCCAGCAGCTTAAGTCCAGGGCTGAACACTGAA. This translates into CASSLSPGLNTE. The CDR3, in full, reads CASSLSPGLNTEAFF.

This clone was observed at least ten times. The read terminates 3 residues before the CDR3 end, so the remaining end is supplied by the germline J gene. This sequence joins TRBV7-9 and TRBJ1-2, with D perhaps matching TRBD1 (5 bases). Trimming took off 4 bases at V and 2 bases at J, with 11 bases between the two ends. Looked up from germline, CDR1 is SEHNR and CDR2 is FQNEAQ (reference sequence). The CDR3 is 14 residues long. CDR3 region: CASSSPGLNYGYTF. The CDR3 bases that were read are TGTGCCAGCAGCTCGCCAGGGTTAAACTATGGC.

This clone was observed at least ten times. From the germline J gene comes the end of the CDR3, since the read stops 3 residues before it. The chain uses TRBV19 and TRBJ2-3; 8 nucleotides align to TRBD2. After removal of 4 bases from V and 4 bases from J, the junction contained 13 bases not matched to a gene. This CDR3 has 17 residues. Germline values: CDR1 LNHDA, CDR2 SQIVND (reference sequence). CDR3 bases read: TGTGCCAGTAGTAGGGATTTCGCAGCGGGAGAGGCAGATACG. Translation gives CASSRDFAAGEADT. The CDR3 as a whole reads CASSRDFAAGEADTQYF.

Points on this clone: The read halts 3 residues ahead of the CDR3 end, with the missing end drawn from the germline J gene. This chain uses TRBV2 with TRBJ2-5; D not resolved. This CDR3 has 14 residues. In germline, CDR1 is SNHLY, CDR2 FYNNEI. The V gene lost 1 base and the J gene lost 4 bases, with 10 bases spanning the gap. The sequenced part of the CDR3 DNA is TGTGCCAGCAGTGAAGGCGTGTTTCGAGAGACC. Protein product: CASSEGVFRET. The full CDR3 is CASSEGVFRETQYF.

This clone was found many times. This CDR3 reads CASSLAGEAPVLDEQFF. CDR3 bases read: TGTGCCAGCAGTCTAGCGGGAGAGGCCCCCGTTTTGGATGAG. This chain links TRBV14 with TRBJ2-1; 10 bases map to TRBD2. The CDR3 goes on 3 residues after the read ends, and that part is filled in from the germline J gene. The germline V gene has CDR1 SGHDN and CDR2 FVKESK. V was clipped by 6 bases and J by 8 bases; unmatched bases: 16. The CDR3 runs 17 residues.

This clone has ten or more counts. The missing CDR3 end, 3 residues past where the read stops, is filled in from the germline J gene. The chain joins TRBV19 to TRBJ1-1; TRBD1 is a possible D gene (5 bases). The germline CDR1 and CDR2 sequences are LNHDA and SQIVND (reference sequence). The CDR3 extends over 13 amino acids. Trimming removed 6 bases at V and 0 bases at J, with 8 bases between. The CDR3 protein is CASRGVMNTEAFF. The covered CDR3 bases are TGTGCCAGTAGAGGGGTCATGAACACTGAA.

This clone was counted ten times or more. The read is 3 residues too short to cover the CDR3 end, so that end is filled in from the germline J gene. V usage is TRBV5-1 and J usage is TRBJ1-2, with 7 bases fitting TRBD1. V lost 0 bases, J lost 4 bases, and 3 bases stayed unmatched. The germline CDR1 and CDR2 sequences are SGHRS and YFSETQ. The CDR3 is 14 residues long. The CDR3 spells CASSLEGGGYGYTF. CDR3 DNA (partial): TGCGCCAGCAGCTTGGAAGGGGGCGGCTATGGC.

This clone has at least ten counts. The read comes to an end 3 residues before the CDR3 does, leaving the germline J gene to fill in the end. The sample has other DNA sequences that encode this CDR3 too. V gene TRBV7-9 combines with J gene TRBJ1-2, with D maybe TRBD1 (5 bases). Germline V gene data show CDR1 as SEHNR and CDR2 as FQNEAQ (reference sequence). Between the trimmed V and J ends, which lost 3 bases and 5 bases, there was a span of 10 bases. The CDR3 length is 13 residues. The CDR3 is CASSLDTSYGYTF. CDR3 DNA (partial): TGTGCCAGCAGCTTGGACACAAGTTATGGC.

This clone was seen many times. Read sequence stops 3 residues before the CDR3 end, and the germline J gene provides the missing end. The rearrangement joins TRBV6-2 or TRBV6-3 to TRBJ2-7, with 13 bases lining up with TRBD2. V lost 6 bases and J lost 4; bases outside the gene matches: 6. Germline assignment: CDR1 MNHEY and CDR2 SVGEGT. The CDR3 runs 15 residues. CDR3 region: CASRGLAGVFYEQYF. The covered CDR3 bases are TGTGCCAGCAGAGGACTAGCGGGGGTTTTTTACGAG.

Many counts were recorded for this clone. The read finishes 3 residues shy of the CDR3 end, and the germline J gene is used to complete it. V and J are TRBV30 and TRBJ2-7; TRBD2 is a possible D gene (7 bases). Germline CDR1 and CDR2: GTSNPN and SVGIG (reference sequence). This CDR3 comprises 15 residues. The V end was cut by 4 bases, the J end by 2 bases, with 18 bases between. Partial CDR3 DNA: TGTGCCTGGAAGGGTGGGAGGGGGAGTACCTACGAG. Its translation: CAWKGGRGSTYE. The CDR3 reads in full as CAWKGGRGSTYEQYF. Complete variable domain (other parts from reference TRBV30 and TRBJ2-7): SQTIHQWPATLVQPVGSPLSLECTVEGTSNPNLYWYRQAAGRGLQLLFYSVGIGQISSEVPQNLSASRPQDRQFILSSKKLLLSDSGFYLCAWKGGRGSTYEQYFGPGTRLTVT.

Ten or more counts support this clone. The read halts 3 residues ahead of the CDR3 end, with the missing end drawn from the germline J gene. The J gene is TRBJ2-5, the V gene TRBV20-1; D ambiguous. Trimming took 7 bases from V and 2 from J, leaving 20 bases between them. The V gene's germline CDR1 is DFQATT and CDR2 SNEGSKA (reference sequence). The CDR3 is 15 amino acids. CDR3 DNA (partial): TGCAGTGGTATTCCCGTGACATTTCTTCAAGAGACC. Amino acid sequence: CSGIPVTFLQET. Given in full, the CDR3 is CSGIPVTFLQETQYF.

This clone was detected a few times. Read data end 3 residues before the CDR3 end; the end is taken from the germline J gene. V is TRBV5-6 and J is TRBJ1-1; a possible D gene is TRBD1 (5 bases). The germline V gene encodes CDR1 SGHDT and CDR2 YYEEEE. This CDR3 spans 13 amino acids. Trimming took off 4 bases at V and 7 bases at J, with 14 bases between the two ends. The sequenced part of the CDR3 DNA is TGTGCCAGCAGCACGCAGGGCACCGGTGAA. Amino acids: CASSTQGTGE. The whole CDR3 sequence reads CASSTQGTGEAFF.

At least ten counts were recorded for this clone. The read ends 3 residues early relative to the CDR3; the germline J gene fills the gap. The V call is TRBV4-2, the J call TRBJ1-5; a possible D gene is TRBD1 (5 bases). Germline V gives CDR1 LGHNA, CDR2 YNFKEQ. This CDR3 is built from 15 residues. Trimming shortened V by 2 bases and J by 0 bases, and 8 bases separated the two germline ends. This CDR3 is CASSQQGLSNQPQHF. CDR3 bases read: TGTGCCAGCAGCCAACAGGGCCTTAGCAATCAGCCC.

This clone was observed at least ten times. The read ends 3 residues early relative to the CDR3; the germline J gene fills the gap. The chain employs TRBV5-5 and TRBJ2-7, with D unresolved. This CDR3 has 14 residues. V shed 1 base and J shed 3 bases, with 11 bases lying between them. Germline V lookup: CDR1 SGHKS, CDR2 YYEKEE (reference sequence). CDR3 DNA, as far as it was read: TGTGCCAGCAGCTTGACCCCTACCTTCTACGAG. The encoded protein is CASSLTPTFYE. The entire CDR3 protein is CASSLTPTFYEQYF.

This clone was detected many times. The CDR3 end lies 3 residues beyond the end of the read and is filled in from the germline J gene. J is TRBJ1-2 and V is TRBV19, with 9 bases lining up with TRBD1. Germline trimming cut 3 bases from V and 5 bases from J; bases unmatched to any gene: 4. This CDR3 has 14 amino acids. Per the germline V gene, CDR1 is LNHDA and CDR2 is SQIVND (reference sequence). The covered CDR3 bases are TGTGCCAGTAGTATTTCGACAGGGGGATATGGC. It is translated as CASSISTGGYG. The full CDR3 is CASSISTGGYGYTF.

This clone appeared a few times. The missing CDR3 end, 3 residues past where the read stops, is filled in from the germline J gene. The chain recombines TRBV5-1 with TRBJ2-1; TRBD2 agrees at 11 bases. V shed 1 base, J shed 6 bases, and the junction held 0 bases outside the gene matches. The CDR3 has 14 amino acids. Germline V lookup: CDR1 SGHRS, CDR2 YFSETQ. The CDR3 bases that were read are TGCGCCAGCAGCTTGACTAGCGGGAGCAATGAG. It is translated as CASSLTSGSNE. The CDR3 in full is CASSLTSGSNEQFF.

This clone was detected ten times or more. The read comes to an end 3 residues before the CDR3 does, leaving the germline J gene to fill in the end. The chain employs TRBV10-1 and TRBJ2-5; possible D gene TRBD1, 5 bases. Germline V gene lookup returns CDR1 WNHNN and CDR2 SYGVQD (reference sequence). The CDR3 sequence is 12 residues long. Deletions cut 6 bases from V and 4 bases from J, with 9 bases between. The sequenced part of the CDR3 DNA is TGCGCCAGCAGCTTCACAGGAGAGACC. Amino acids: CASSFTGET. The full CDR3 is CASSFTGETQYF.

This clone was observed many times. The CDR3 is cut off 3 residues early in the read; its end comes from the germline J gene. The chain carries TRBV6-1 and TRBJ2-5; 8 bases fit TRBD2. CDR1 and CDR2 (germline): MNHNS, SASEGT. This CDR3 contains 16 residues. The junction had 7 bases not matched to a gene; V was cut back by 1 base and J by 3 bases. The CDR3 is CASSEDNSGIKETQYF. Incomplete CDR3 DNA: TGTGCCAGCAGTGAAGACAATAGCGGGATAAAAGAGACC.

Many counts were recorded for this clone. The read ends 3 residues early relative to the CDR3; the germline J gene fills the gap. The V gene is TRBV19, the J gene TRBJ1-4; the D gene is possibly TRBD1 (5 bases). The CDR3 has 16 residues. Germline assignment: CDR1 LNHDA and CDR2 SQIVND (reference sequence). V was clipped by 5 bases and J by 0 bases, with 13 bases between them. The sequenced part of the CDR3 DNA is TGTGCCAGTAGTTCTAAACAGGCCGCAACTAATGAAAAA. Translating it yields CASSSKQAATNEK. The entire CDR3 protein is CASSSKQAATNEKLFF.

This clone was counted ten times or more. The read comes to an end 3 residues before the CDR3 does, leaving the germline J gene to fill in the end. The rearrangement joins TRBV7-9 to TRBJ2-3; no definite D call. This CDR3 is 14 amino acids long. Germline CDR1 SEHNR, CDR2 FQNEAQ (reference sequence). V was clipped by 5 bases and J by 6 bases, with 15 bases between them. The CDR3 DNA, read in part, is TGTGCCAGCAGCCTAAAATCCAAATCGGATACG. It is translated as CASSLKSKSDT. The full CDR3 is CASSLKSKSDTQYF.

For this clone: With the read ending 3 residues before the CDR3 end, the germline J gene is used to fill in that end. J is TRBJ2-5 and V is TRBV20-1; 10 bases align to TRBD2. Trimming at V came to 5 bases and at J to 5 bases, leaving 8 bases not matched to a gene. The CDR3 spans 14 residues. CDR1 is DFQATT and CDR2 is SNEGSKA in the germline V gene (reference sequence). CDR3 loop: CSAGLAEAGETQYF. The sequenced part of the CDR3 DNA is TGCAGTGCTGGACTAGCGGAGGCCGGGGAGACC.

As regards this clone: Sequencing ends 3 residues short of the CDR3 end; the germline J gene provides the rest. The gene calls are TRBV4-2 and TRBJ2-7; D might be TRBD2 (6 bases). Germline loops: CDR1 LGHNA, CDR2 YNFKEQ. V was pared by 4 bases and J by 2 bases, with 9 bases between. This CDR3 is 13 amino acids long. CDR3 bases read: TGTGCCAGCAGCCGGAGACTAGCCTACGAG. Its protein product is CASSRRLAYE. The full CDR3 protein is CASSRRLAYEQYF.